A single sample gave rise to the 17 T cell receptor beta chains below, sequenced in a study of T cell responses to AZD1222 COVID-19 vaccine. The table came from immunoSEQ multiplex PCR; TCRdb's copy has only in-frame clones and leaves some out. The sample has some 130,000 clones, roughly 93% seen once. The source was peripheral blood, collected 28 days after the second AZD1222 dose. The receptors were gathered from an adult who received the AZD1222 COVID-19 vaccine.

This clone has a single count. The genes are TRBV5-4 and TRBJ2-5; 7 bases fit TRBD2. This CDR3 has 14 residues. Germline trimming cut 3 bases from V and 5 bases from J; bases unmatched to any gene: 7. The germline gives CDR1 SGHNT, CDR2 YYREEE (reference sequence). The CDR3: CASSSGEGLETQYF. CDR3 DNA sequence: TGTGCCAGCAGCTCGGGGGAGGGGTTGGAGACCCAGTACTTC.

The chain recombines TRBV21-1 with TRBJ2-1; the table's D call, TRBD2, has no DNA check behind it. TRBV21-1 is designated a pseudogene. The CDR3 consists of 19 residues. CDR3 nucleotides: TGTGCCAGCAGCAAGGCGGGAGGATCTCATCTTGGGTCCTACAATGAGCAGTTCTTC. Amino acids: CASSKAGGSHLGSYNEQFF.

V is TRBV14 and J is TRBJ1-1, with a weak D call TRBD1 (5 bases). The V gene's germline CDR1 is SGHDN and CDR2 FVKESK. The CDR3 extends over 14 amino acids. V was shortened by 9 bases and J by 3 bases, with 17 bases between the two germline ends. The CDR3 nucleotides read TGTGCCAGTGTTCCTCGGGGCACTTACACTGAAGCTTTCTTT. Its protein is CASVPRGTYTEAFF. The variable domain in full, completed from reference TRBV14 and TRBJ1-1, reads EAGVTQFPSHSVIEKGQTVTLRCDPISGHDNLYWYRRVMGKEIKFLLHFVKESKQDESGMPNNRFLAERTGGTYSTLKVQPAELEDSGVYFCASVPRGTYTEAFFGQGTRLTVV.

The gene calls are TRBV7-8 and TRBJ2-7, with a weak D call TRBD1 (5 bases). Germline CDR1 and CDR2: SGHVS and FQNEAQ. Trimming left V 3 bases short and J 4 bases short, with 13 bases between. The CDR3 totals 14 residues. In DNA form, the CDR3 reads TGTGCCAGCAGCTTTAGGCAGGGCGGTTACGAGCAGTACTTC. Translating gives CASSFRQGGYEQYF.

The J gene is TRBJ1-2, the V gene TRBV5-4; no clear D. The CDR3 covers 13 residues. V lost 4 bases and J 3 bases, leaving 10 bases between the germline ends. CDR1 and CDR2 (germline): SGHNT, YYREEE (reference sequence). CDR3 nucleotide sequence: TGTGCCAGCAGCGTCCGGGAATACTATGGCTACACCTTC. This codes for CASSVREYYGYTF.

This clone has just one count. J is TRBJ2-7 and V is TRBV24-1; possible D gene TRBD2, 5 bases. Germline V gene data show CDR1 as KGHDR and CDR2 as SFDVKD. The CDR3 extends over 12 amino acids. V was pared by 5 bases and J by 7 bases, with 11 bases between. The CDR3 spells CATSGTSGEQYF. The CDR3 nucleotides are TGTGCCACCAGTGGGACTTCGGGTGAGCAGTACTTC.

This sequence joins TRBV12-3 or TRBV12-4 and TRBJ2-3, with 7 bases lining up with TRBD2. This CDR3 region has 13 residues. Germline trimming cut 6 bases from V and 10 bases from J; bases unmatched to any gene: 10. The CDR3 sequence: CASSNPSGGSQYF. The DNA for the CDR3 is TGTGCCAGCAGCAATCCCTCCGGGGGGTCGCAGTATTTT.

The J gene is TRBJ1-6, the V gene TRBV27; D gene uncertain. Trimming left V 3 bases short and J 5 bases short, with 14 bases between. There are 16 residues in the CDR3. Germline V lookup: CDR1 MNHEY, CDR2 SMNVEV (reference sequence). As DNA, the CDR3 is TGTGCCAGCAGTTTGTTGGCGAATTTGAATAATTCACCCCTCCACTTT. Protein sequence: CASSLLANLNNSPLHF.

The rearrangement links TRBV7-6 to TRBJ2-1; TRBD2 aligns across 8 bases. The CDR3 runs to 15 residues. V lost 1 base, J lost 5 bases, and 4 bases stayed unmatched. Germline V gene sequence: CDR1 SGHVS, CDR2 FNYEAQ. In DNA form, the CDR3 reads TGTGCCAGCAGCTTAGTTAGCGGGATAAACAATGAGCAGTTCTTC. It specifies CASSLVSGINNEQFF.

J is TRBJ1-5 and V is TRBV2; TRBD1 aligns across 7 bases. Germline lookup yields CDR1 SNHLY and CDR2 FYNNEI. V shed 5 bases and J 5 bases; nucleotides not matched to a gene: 6. This CDR3 is built from 14 residues. CDR3 nucleotide sequence: TGTGCCAGCAGTCCGACAGGGTATGATCAGCCCCAGCATTTT. Amino acid sequence: CASSPTGYDQPQHF.

This clone has more than one count but fewer than ten. The V gene is TRBV2, the J gene TRBJ1-2; the D gene is possibly TRBD1 (6 bases). CDR1 SNHLY and CDR2 FYNNEI come from the germline V gene. V lost 4 bases, J lost 2 bases, and 14 bases lay in between. The CDR3 runs to 15 residues. CDR3 sequence: CASSASPTGNYGYTF. The CDR3 nucleotides are TGTGCCAGCAGTGCCTCACCTACAGGGAACTATGGCTACACCTTC.

The rearrangement uses TRBV24-1 and TRBJ2-5; TRBD1 matches 8 bases. V shed 4 bases and J 5 bases; nucleotides not matched to a gene: 8. The V gene's germline CDR1 is KGHDR and CDR2 SFDVKD. The CDR3 is made up of 15 amino acids. CDR3 coding DNA: TGTGCCACCAGTGACTCCGGACAGGGTCCGGAGACCCAGTACTTC. Amino acids: CATSDSGQGPETQYF.

The V and J genes are TRBV2 and TRBJ2-7; TRBD2 matches at 8 bases. V dropped 2 bases and J dropped 6; count of bases not matched to a gene: 9. Germline CDR1 reads SNHLY; CDR2 reads FYNNEI. There are 15 residues in the CDR3. The CDR3 loop is CASSERASGSIEQYF. The CDR3 bases are TGTGCCAGCAGTGAACGGGCTAGCGGGTCTATCGAGCAGTACTTC.

The chain combines TRBV25-1 with TRBJ1-4, with 7 bases identical to TRBD1. CDR3 length equals 17 residues. Germline trimming cut 5 bases from V and 0 bases from J; bases unmatched to any gene: 9. Germline values: CDR1 MGHDK, CDR2 SYGVNS. The CDR3 DNA reads TGTGCCAGCAGTTGGGGACAGATACTTTCAACTAATGAAAAACTGTTTTTT. Translated: CASSWGQILSTNEKLFF.

The chain has TRBV7-3 and TRBJ1-5; D gene uncertain. Between the trimmed V and J ends, which lost 6 bases and 3 bases, there was a span of 9 bases. The CDR3 totals 13 residues. Germline V CDR1 and CDR2: SGHTA, FQGTGA. In DNA, the CDR3 is TGTGCCAGCAGTTCACAGAACAATCAGCCCCAGCATTTT. Translation gives CASSSQNNQPQHF. The full variable domain, rest sourced from reference TRBV7-3 and TRBJ1-5, is GAGVSQTPSNKVTEKGKYVELRCDPISGHTALYWYRQSLGQGPEFLIYFQGTGAADDSGLPNDRFFAVRPEGSVSTLKIQRTERGDSAVYLCASSSQNNQPQHFGDGTRLSIL.

The rearrangement uses TRBV6-5 and TRBJ1-5; D is ambiguous. CDR3 size: 13 residues. Trimming stripped 7 bases from V and 7 bases from J, with 14 bases between. Germline V CDR1 and CDR2: MNHEY, SVGAGI. The CDR3 loop reads CASIAGLYQPQHF. CDR3 DNA sequence: TGTGCCAGCATTGCGGGGTTGTACCAGCCCCAGCATTTT.

This chain uses TRBV9 with TRBJ1-2, with a possible D match to TRBD1 (6 bases). The CDR3 spans 15 residues. CDR1 SGDLS and CDR2 YYNGEE come from the germline V gene. Trimming shortened V by 0 bases and J by 8 bases, and 17 bases separated the two germline ends. This chain's CDR3 is CASSVGGGNVGGYTF. In nucleotides, the CDR3 is TGTGCCAGCAGCGTAGGAGGGGGTAACGTGGGCGGCTACACCTTC.